This T cell receptor beta chain is from a study of T cells in Graves' hyperthyroidism and ophthalmopathy. Study-wide background: Peripheral blood specimens were obtained at initial diagnosis, prior to any treatment.

This clonotype was observed many times. Its antigen is undetermined. Using RNA transcripts as the source, TCR beta CDR3 regions were amplified. The HTBI primer set served for first-round RT-PCR of the TCR CDR3. TCRdb re-called the multiplex PCR reads with MiXCR, one entry per CDR3 protein. Of around 380,000 distinct CDR3 sequences in the sample, approximately 12% were seen once. Germline CDR1 MDHEN, CDR2 SYDVKM. The CDR3 runs 17 residues. Deletions cut 3 bases from V and 2 bases from J, with 17 bases between. Patients were aged 18 to 65, had disease duration under 2 months, and had newly diagnosed hyperthyroidism. Study conclusions and caveats: Ophthalmopathy and stable hyperthyroidism were told apart by a 13 V-J model.

The receptor comes from a man younger than 40 with Graves' hyperthyroidism that later progressed to Graves' ophthalmopathy. Sample: blood. The J gene is TRBJ1-5, the V gene TRBV28; possible D gene TRBD1, 6 bases. The CDR3 DNA reads TGTGCCAGCAGTTTTTTACCAGGGGCAGGAGGCAATCAGCCCCAGCATTTT. Translating it yields CASSFLPGAGGNQPQHF.